This T cell receptor beta chain emerged from a study of T-cell memory formation after mild COVID-19. In the study overall: Largely donor-specific sequence clusters came from two donors.

This clonotype has a handful of counts. This CDR3 comprises 13 residues. Trimming stripped 4 bases from V and 4 bases from J, with 9 bases between. CDR1 SGHTA and CDR2 FQGNSA come from the germline V gene. TCRdb reprocessed the 5' RACE reads with MiXCR, giving one entry per CDR3 protein. This table holds around 250,000 distinct CDR3 sequences, approximately 15% found once. The J gene is TRBJ2-3, the V gene TRBV7-2, with D unresolved. The receptor was derived from a man in his late teens or twenties who had mild COVID-19 (a few samples of this study predate the infection). Cell type and time point are not known. The specimen was PBMCs or a T cell subset sorted from them (not recorded which). In DNA form, the CDR3 reads TGTGCCAGCAGCTCCTACGGGTCAGATACGCAGTATTTT. Translating gives CASSSYGSDTQYF.